This is a list of T cell receptor beta chains from one sample in a study of blood T cells in healthy people across ages. MiXCR was run by TCRdb on the 5' RACE reads, yielding one entry per CDR3 protein. This table has approximately 1,100,000 distinct CDR3 sequences, more than 40% appearing once. Sequenced sample: blood. These receptors came from a woman aged 60-70 years in good health. CDR3s leave out the opening cysteine and the closing phenylalanine or tryptophan.

J gene,CDR3 length,V gene,CDR3 protein
TRBJ1-1,12,TRBV10-3,AISESMTNTEAF
TRBJ2-6,16,TRBV12-5,ASGLGLAVNSGANVLT
TRBJ2-7,11,TRBV7-2,ASSLELPYEQY
TRBJ2-3,12,TRBV20-1,SAPNRARTDTQY
TRBJ2-2,11,TRBV14,ASSHPLTGELF
TRBJ2-7,13,TRBV4-1,ASSNLLGGTYEQY
NA,12,TRBV5-1,ASSWTDVINEQY
TRBJ2-3,11,TRBV7-3,ASSLMFPDTQY
TRBJ2-7,11,TRBV29-1,SVNAVGSREQY
TRBJ1-4,12,TRBV6-2/TRBV6-3,ASSYDRRMEKLF
TRBJ2-3,10,TRBV20-1,SARERAGSQY
TRBJ2-1,14,TRBV20-1,SARDQAGADYNEQF
TRBJ2-7,11,TRBV20-1,SATPLAAHEQY
TRBJ2-7,12,TRBV7-2,ASSPGGGPYEQY
TRBJ2-7,12,TRBV20-1,SARSPSGPYEQY
TRBJ1-6,14,TRBV10-3,AISDNEDRVWSPLH
TRBJ2-1,9,TRBV29-1,SVAALNEQF
TRBJ2-5,14,TRBV7-6,ASSPGRHGTQETQY
TRBJ1-2,13,TRBV11-2,ASSLQGVRNYGYT
TRBJ2-5,13,TRBV7-3,ASSLLGPPQETQY
TRBJ2-1,12,TRBV15,ATSVRGGGNEQF
TRBJ2-7,14,TRBV20-1,SARDRGKGLSYEQY
TRBJ2-5,10,TRBV29-1,SGRDGWETQY
TRBJ2-3,12,TRBV20-1,SASAGGPTDTQY
TRBJ2-5,14,TRBV20-1,SARDPRLAGRLEQY
TRBJ2-7,14,TRBV5-1,ASSLELQGGSYEQY
TRBJ1-2,11,TRBV2,ASRYQGAYGYT
NA,10,TRBV18,ASSQGQYEQY
TRBJ2-3,15,TRBV4-1,ASSPLAGGSGTDTQY
TRBJ1-2,12,TRBV12-3/TRBV12-4,ASSSSDRPGGYT
TRBJ2-3,12,TRBV20-1,SAGREGNTDTQY
TRBJ2-7,12,TRBV9,ASSVGIEPGEQY
TRBJ2-1,11,TRBV27,ASSLLLAYEQF
TRBJ2-3,12,TRBV29-1,SVGEDNQVGTQY
TRBJ1-5,12,TRBV28,ASSGDSPNQPQH
TRBJ1-4,12,TRBV12-3/TRBV12-4,ASRDRTTNEKLF
TRBJ2-7,12,TRBV20-1,SAIRLQSSYEQY
TRBJ1-1,13,TRBV12-3/TRBV12-4,ASSSLAHSWTEAF
TRBJ2-1,16,TRBV7-6,ASSLFRASGSGGNEQF
TRBJ1-1,13,TRBV12-3/TRBV12-4,ASSLRGSLNTEAF
TRBJ2-7,13,TRBV20-1,SARDVAGGPYEQY
TRBJ2-3,14,TRBV4-1,ASSHPGGGSADTQY
TRBJ1-2,10,TRBV12-3/TRBV12-4,ASTWGSRGYT
TRBJ2-5,14,TRBV5-1,ASSSGTSASQETQY
TRBJ2-5,12,TRBV29-1,SVEVVGSGETQY
TRBJ2-4,12,TRBV29-1,SAGTGTAKNIQY
TRBJ1-3,15,TRBV14,ASSQIPGQGLGNTIY
TRBJ2-3,11,TRBV7-9,ASSLSGTHTQY
TRBJ2-1,13,TRBV12-3/TRBV12-4,ASSLYPSLDNEQF
TRBJ2-7,13,TRBV20-1,SARDQTGSSYEQY
TRBJ2-3,12,TRBV29-1,SVRWRGRTDTQY